The rows below give T cell receptor beta chains drawn from one sample of a study of graft-versus-host responses after intestinal transplantation. Here immunoSEQ multiplex PCR was the method, and the copy in TCRdb shows in-frame clones only, minus some. The data show approximately 89,000 clones, around 90% seen once. Sequenced material: PBMCs, taken about 460 days after intestinal transplant. These receptors all stem from a human patient who received an intestinal transplant, so some T cells may come from the graft donor. CDR3s include the opening cysteine and the closing phenylalanine or tryptophan. Fields, in order: V gene, J gene, clone size, CDR3 protein. Only some rows state a clone size, as once, few, many or a class for expanded clones.

>TRBV5-1|TRBJ2-7|.
CASSLGGQGLEQYF
>TRBV15|TRBJ1-1|.
CATSRAWDTEAFF
>TRBV6-1|TRBJ2-5|.
CASSEPVQETQYF
>TRBV6-6|TRBJ1-5|.
CASSFSGPSNQPQHF
>TRBV12-5|TRBJ2-7|.
CASGPSSGSLASEQYF
>TRBV7-3|TRBJ2-1|.
CASSLSGGSSYNEQFF
>TRBV6-4|TRBJ2-3|.
CASSERGTLGTDTQYF
>TRBV5-1|TRBJ1-2|.
CASSLGFGGGGYTF
>TRBV18|TRBJ2-6|.
CASSSDRASASGANVLTF
>TRBV25-1|TRBJ1-1|.
CASSKRGTEAFF
>TRBV19|TRBJ2-7|.
CASSPWAREGVNEQYF
>TRBV27|TRBJ1-2|once
CASSSQPKTGQGYTF
>TRBV6-4|TRBJ2-3|.
CASSDGPSSGGTDTQYF
>TRBV23-1|TRBJ2-7|.
CASSQSPRNSYEQYF
>TRBV6-5|TRBJ1-3|few
CASTRTATGNTIYF
>TRBV5-1|TRBJ1-1|.
CASSLRRGNEDTEAFF
>TRBV7-2|TRBJ2-7|.
CASSLEASGGWGEQYF
>TRBV5-1|TRBJ2-5|.
CASSLGLLGVSLETQYF
>TRBV4-1|TRBJ1-3|.
CASSPAGRHSGNTIYF
>TRBV6-5|TRBJ1-2|.
CASSYTGLDGYTF
>TRBV10-1|TRBJ2-3|.
CASSESGTTDTQYF
>TRBV29-1|TRBJ1-5|.
CSALQGGNQPQHF
>TRBV5-4|TRBJ1-5|.
CASSLGSNQPQHF
>TRBV9|TRBJ2-5|.
CASSVRTADTQYF
>TRBV5-1|TRBJ1-2|once
CASSLAKGGLDGYTF
>TRBV10-1|TRBJ1-1|.
CASSVRGGTEAFF
>TRBV12-5|TRBJ1-6|.
CASGPGTGHSPLHF
>TRBV7-9|TRBJ1-1|.
CASSRTPGTEAFF
>TRBV23-1|TRBJ2-7|once
CACTRRDTYEQYF
>TRBV21-1|.|.
CASSKGGISYEQYF
>TRBV6-1|TRBJ1-2|.
CASSEAGTGVVPGYTF
>TRBV6-1|TRBJ1-6|.
CASTLGGPYNSPLHF
>TRBV19|TRBJ1-5|.
CASRARGTADLSQPQHF
>TRBV6-6|TRBJ1-5|once
CASSPRGGSGQPQHF
>TRBV15|TRBJ1-2|.
CATSRWGWDRGNYGYTF
>TRBV7-9|TRBJ1-1|.
CASSLIGGMNTEAFF
>TRBV25-1|TRBJ1-1|.
CASTPGNTEAFF
>TRBV11-2|TRBJ2-7|.
CASSRAVGDYEQYF
>TRBV7-7|TRBJ2-2|.
CASSSDRVTGELFF
>TRBV13|TRBJ2-6|.
CASSLNFLVSGANVLTF
>TRBV7-3|TRBJ2-1|.
CASSLGLSTYNEQFF
>TRBV29-1|TRBJ2-3|.
CSVGFEGVGTQYF
>TRBV7-8|TRBJ1-6|.
CASSLGTGRSPLHF
>TRBV5-8|TRBJ1-3|.
CASSPWGDRNTIYF
>TRBV7-9|TRBJ2-2|.
CASSPATGELFF
>TRBV7-9|.|.
CASSPLTSGRPYEQYF
>TRBV23-1|TRBJ2-5|few
CASNTKQETQYF
>TRBV19|TRBJ1-2|.
CASSIEGRPIANYGYTF
>TRBV5-1|TRBJ2-2|.
CASSPETGQANTGELFF
>TRBV27|TRBJ2-3|.
CASRDRVSPGRSTDTQYF